The 17 T cell receptor beta chains listed next were all sequenced from one sample in a study of beta chain features in type 1 diabetes. These receptors lack a known antigen. Every bit of the isolated RNA underwent reverse transcription, so sequencing read expressed TCRB transcripts. This table comes from immunoSEQ multiplex PCR, and its TCRdb copy is limited to in-frame clones, with some not included. The sample includes around 360,000 clones, roughly 12% seen only once; the top ten take 0.01%. Study outcomes and limitations: People with Type 1 diabetes carried modestly yet significantly shorter TCRB CDR3s in all four CD4+ subsets.

The specimen was naive CD4+ T cells from blood. The receptors stem from a woman under 30 with type 1 diabetes.

This clone turned up a few times. The chain is built from TRBV21-1 and TRBJ2-7; the table's D call TRBD1 went unverified against the DNA. TRBV21-1 corresponds to a pseudogene. The CDR3 is 15 residues long. The CDR3 reads CASSRPQGPRHEQYF. In DNA, the CDR3 is TGTGCCAGCAGCAGGCCCCAGGGCCCGAGGCACGAGCAGTACTTC.

In nucleotides, the CDR3 is TGTGCCAGCAGCGTGGGGGGGCGCGTTGATTCACCCCTCCACTTT. Residues: CASSVGGRVDSPLHF. V is TRBV9 and J is TRBJ1-6, with D perhaps matching TRBD1 (6 bases). Germline V gene lookup returns CDR1 SGDLS and CDR2 YYNGEE. The CDR3 consists of 15 residues. V shed 2 bases and J shed 8 bases, with 14 bases lying between them.

This clone was counted only a few times. This chain joins TRBV29-1 and TRBJ1-5, with 7 bases matching TRBD1. Germline CDR1 and CDR2: SQVTM and ANQGSEA. The trim removed 4 bases at V and 2 bases at J, leaving 2 bases unmatched. There are 13 residues in the CDR3. CDR3 bases: TGCAGCGTTGTCGGACAGGGCAATCAGCCCCAGCATTTT. As protein: CSVVGQGNQPQHF. The whole variable domain, filled in from reference TRBV29-1 and TRBJ1-5, reads SAVISQKPSRDICQRGTSLTIQCQVDSQVTMMFWYRQQPGQSLTLIATANQGSEATYESGFVIDKFPISRPNLTFSTLTVSNMSPEDSSIYLCSVVGQGNQPQHFGDGTRLSIL.

V is TRBV4-1 and J is TRBJ2-5; D is unclear. With 3 bases removed from V and 5 bases from J, the gap between germline ends came to 10 bases. The CDR3 contains 13 residues. The germline V gene encodes CDR1 MGHRA and CDR2 YSYEKL. This CDR3 is CASSHSNRETQYF. The CDR3 nucleotides are TGCGCCAGCAGCCATTCCAACCGGGAGACCCAGTACTTC.

This clone was recorded a few times. The V call is TRBV7-2, the J call TRBJ2-5; 8 positions agree with TRBD2. V lost 5 bases and J lost 5; bases outside the gene matches: 4. CDR3 length: 13 residues. Germline lookup yields CDR1 SGHTA and CDR2 FQGNSA. The CDR3 region is CASSRGLGETQYF. Here the CDR3 DNA reads TGTGCCAGCAGCCGGGGACTAGGGGAGACCCAGTACTTC.

This clone occurred a few times. CDR3 protein: CASSPPRSGRAGYEQYF. The CDR3 DNA is TGTGCCAGCAGCCCCCCCCGGAGCGGGAGGGCCGGGTACGAGCAGTACTTC. V is TRBV7-9 and J is TRBJ2-7; 10 bases line up with TRBD2. The CDR3 is 17 residues long. V shed 5 bases and J 4 bases; nucleotides not matched to a gene: 14. In germline, CDR1 is SEHNR, CDR2 FQNEAQ (reference sequence). Combining the CDR3 with reference TRBV7-9 and TRBJ2-7 gives the whole variable domain DTGVSQNPRHKITKRGQNVTFRCDPISEHNRLYWYRQTLGQGPEFLTYFQNEAQLEKSRLLSDRFSAERPKGSFSTLEIQRTEQGDSAMYLCASSPPRSGRAGYEQYFGPGTRLTVT.

This rearrangement joins TRBV5-1 to TRBJ2-5; D possibly corresponds to TRBD2 (6 bases). Germline V CDR1 and CDR2: SGHRS, YFSETQ. The CDR3 spans 15 residues. Between the trimmed V and J ends, which lost 3 bases and 4 bases, there was a span of 16 bases. CDR3 protein: CASSSAGIPGETQYF. DNA for the CDR3: TGCGCCAGCAGCTCTGCGGGAATCCCGGGAGAGACCCAGTACTTC.

This sequence joins TRBV27 and TRBJ1-2, with a tentative D call TRBD1 (6 bases). V lost 5 bases, J lost 4 bases, and 14 bases lay in between. CDR3 length equals 14 residues. The V gene's germline CDR1 is MNHEY and CDR2 SMNVEV (reference sequence). The CDR3 DNA is TGTGCCAGCAGTCAAACACAGGGCAGCTATGGCTACACCTTC. It translates to CASSQTQGSYGYTF.

The chain couples TRBV18 to TRBJ2-7; D is uncertain. The CDR3 runs to 12 residues. The germline gives CDR1 KGHSH, CDR2 LQKENI. The germline V and J ends were trimmed by 5 bases and 0 bases, with 5 bases remaining between them. CDR3 protein: CASSASSYEQYF. The CDR3 DNA reads TGTGCCAGCTCAGCTAGCTCCTACGAGCAGTACTTC.

The rearrangement links TRBV29-1 to TRBJ2-5, with TRBD2 as a possible D gene (7 bases). The V end lost 2 bases, the J end lost 5 bases, and 18 bases lay between the germline ends. There are 15 residues in the CDR3. Germline V gene data show CDR1 as SQVTM and CDR2 as ANQGSEA. CDR3 residues: CSVETQGGGGETQYF. Written as DNA, the CDR3 is TGCAGCGTTGAAACCCAAGGGGGGGGTGGGGAGACCCAGTACTTC.

This clone was observed a handful of times. The J gene is TRBJ1-1, the V gene TRBV13; TRBD1 is a possible D gene (6 bases). The ends were cut back, 1 base at V and 1 base at J, with 13 bases in the middle. CDR1 PRHDT and CDR2 FYEKMQ come from the germline V gene (reference sequence). The CDR3 spans 16 residues. In DNA form, the CDR3 reads TGTGCCAGCAGCTTAGACAGGGCTGTAGCGAACACTGAAGCTTTCTTT. Translation gives CASSLDRAVANTEAFF.

The rearrangement joins TRBV2 to TRBJ1-5, with a weak D call TRBD1 (6 bases). V was clipped by 5 bases and J by 3 bases, with 11 bases between them. The CDR3 has 14 residues. Germline assignment: CDR1 SNHLY and CDR2 FYNNEI. The CDR3 loop is CASSPGQLNQPQHF. The CDR3, as DNA: TGTGCCAGCAGTCCCGGACAGCTCAATCAGCCCCAGCATTTT.

V is TRBV19 and J is TRBJ1-5; tentative D call: TRBD1 (6 bases). Germline V gene data show CDR1 as LNHDA and CDR2 as SQIVND (reference sequence). The ends were cut back, 5 bases at V and 6 bases at J, with 14 bases in the middle. The length of the CDR3 is 14 residues. The CDR3 sequence is CASSPGAGVQPQHF. The CDR3, as DNA: TGTGCCAGTAGTCCAGGGGCAGGGGTTCAGCCCCAGCATTTT. The whole variable domain, remainder taken from reference TRBV19 and TRBJ1-5, is DGGITQSPKYLFRKEGQNVTLSCEQNLNHDAMYWYRQDPGQGLRLIYYSQIVNDFQKGDIAEGYSVSREKKESFPLTVTSAQKNPTAFYLCASSPGAGVQPQHFGDGTRLSIL.

The chain joins TRBV29-1 to TRBJ1-1; D call uncertain. This CDR3 is built from 13 residues. CDR1 and CDR2 (germline): SQVTM, ANQGSEA. Between the trimmed V and J ends, which lost 7 bases and 0 bases, there was a span of 12 bases. The CDR3 DNA reads as TGCAGCGCCACTCCACTAATGAACACTGAAGCTTTCTTT. Its translation: CSATPLMNTEAFF.

The chain uses TRBV5-1 and TRBJ2-3; TRBD2 might be the D (5 bases). The CDR3 loop spans 13 amino acids. Germline CDR1 reads SGHRS; CDR2 reads YFSETQ. Trimming pared 4 bases from V and 6 bases from J, leaving 12 bases between. The CDR3 loop is CASSGEGFDTQYF. As DNA, the CDR3 is TGCGCCAGCAGCGGAGAGGGTTTCGATACGCAGTATTTT.

This chain connects TRBV5-1 to TRBJ2-7; the match to TRBD1 covers 7 bases. The germline gives CDR1 SGHRS, CDR2 YFSETQ. There are 13 residues in the CDR3. Trimming removed 7 bases from V and 5 bases from J; junction bases left unmatched: 9. As DNA, the CDR3 is TGCGCCAGCTCGGGGCAGGGGGTCGACGAGCAGTACTTC. Translation: CASSGQGVDEQYF.

V is TRBV27 and J is TRBJ2-1; a weak D match, TRBD2 (6 bases). Trimming took 8 bases from V and 8 from J, leaving 31 bases between them. Germline values: CDR1 MNHEY, CDR2 SMNVEV (reference sequence). This CDR3 has 18 amino acids. The CDR3 nucleotides read TGTGCCAGCTACCGGCTCGGGCTACCCGGAGGGTTGGGGGATGAGCAGTTCTTC. It translates to CASYRLGLPGGLGDEQFF.